This T cell receptor (beta chain) was retrieved from a study of blood T cell repertoires in COVID-19. This CDR3 spans 15 amino acids. Trimming at V came to 4 bases and at J to 4 bases, leaving 8 bases not matched to a gene. Germline values: CDR1 MNHEY, CDR2 SVGEGT. The repertoire was sequenced with immunoSEQ multiplex PCR; TCRdb's copy has only in-frame clones and lacks some. The profile covers approximately 190,000 clones, with about four fifths appearing a single time and 6% to 8% taken by the ten largest. The specimen was PBMCs or T cells enriched from blood (not recorded which). The chain couples TRBV6-2 or TRBV6-3 to TRBJ2-5, with TRBD2 matching over 8 bases. The clonotype originates from a man in his forties who had recovered from COVID-19. The CDR3 nucleotides are TGTGCCAGCAGTTGGGACGGGGGGGCCCGAGAGACCCAGTACTTC. Its protein product is CASSWDGGARETQYF.